The entry below gives a single T cell receptor (beta chain) sequence along with its context. Antigen specificity is unknown. Per germline, CDR1 MDHEN and CDR2 SYDVKM. The CDR3 covers 14 residues. V lost 2 bases, J lost 3 bases, and 11 bases lay in between. Data came from immunoSEQ multiplex PCR; TCRdb stores just in-frame clones and leaves some out. The table has about 300,000 clones, 76% seen once. This sample is part of a study of cytotoxic CD8 clonotypes in ibrutinib-treated CLL. Study-wide findings and caveats: Shared public clonotypes were rare, and on treatment they either got smaller or stayed the same.

The origin of this receptor is a human donor with chronic lymphocytic leukemia. The sequencing here drew on PBMCs, taken at disease progression, from a patient treated with ibrutinib. The chain has TRBV28 and TRBJ2-7, with TRBD1 as a possible D gene (6 bases). For the CDR3, the DNA is TGTGCCAGCAGTTTACCTCAGGGGCACTACGAGCAGTACTTC. Protein product: CASSLPQGHYEQYF.